This is a list of T cell receptor beta chains from one sample in a study of blood T cell repertoires in COVID-19. Clones were read by immunoSEQ multiplex PCR, and TCRdb kept only the in-frame ones, dropping some. Counted here are about 300,000 clones, around 87% occurring once; the ten biggest clones make up 1.3%. Sequencing was performed on peripheral blood. Every receptor here comes from a man between 65 and 80 years old with acute or convalescent COVID-19. Both conserved end residues are part of each CDR3. The order of the fields is CDR3 length, J gene, V gene, CDR3 protein.

length: 15
J: TRBJ2-7
V: TRBV6-5
CDR3: CASSYSSGTPREQYF

length: 17
J: TRBJ1-2
V: TRBV5-4
CDR3: CASSSPPGTGGNYGYTF

length: 17
J: TRBJ2-3
V: TRBV11-3
CDR3: CASSLGVASGGRDTQYF

length: 14
J: TRBJ1-5
V: TRBV30
CDR3: CAWSELGGGKPQHF

length: 15
J: TRBJ1-3
V: TRBV7-2
CDR3: CASSLVAGSGNTIYF

length: 13
J: TRBJ1-5
V: TRBV30
CDR3: CAWSDRGFGPQHF

length: 16
J: TRBJ1-2
V: TRBV5-6
CDR3: CASSLRRGGARRGYTF

length: 16
J: TRBJ2-1
V: TRBV4-3
CDR3: CASSQDAASGYNEQFF

length: 15
J: TRBJ2-5
V: TRBV5-4
CDR3: CASSTLAGGQETQYF

length: 14
J: TRBJ2-7
V: TRBV19
CDR3: CASSMIAGPYEQYF

length: 15
J: TRBJ2-7
V: TRBV5-1
CDR3: CASSPGSGQSYEQYF

length: 14
J: TRBJ2-2
V: TRBV4-3
CDR3: CASSDRGEGGELFF

length: 15
J: TRBJ2-1
V: TRBV5-4
CDR3: CASSLGLAAKNEQFF

length: 15
J: TRBJ1-4
V: TRBV6-5
CDR3: CASSISGGPNEKLFF

length: 14
J: TRBJ2-5
V: TRBV2
CDR3: CASRRTGPQETQYF

length: 11
J: TRBJ1-1
V: TRBV20-1
CDR3: CSVDRLAEAFF

length: 15
J: TRBJ2-1
V: TRBV7-9
CDR3: CASSLVPLAGNEQFF

length: 18
J: TRBJ1-2
V: TRBV15
CDR3: CATSRDGTGGGGNYGYTF